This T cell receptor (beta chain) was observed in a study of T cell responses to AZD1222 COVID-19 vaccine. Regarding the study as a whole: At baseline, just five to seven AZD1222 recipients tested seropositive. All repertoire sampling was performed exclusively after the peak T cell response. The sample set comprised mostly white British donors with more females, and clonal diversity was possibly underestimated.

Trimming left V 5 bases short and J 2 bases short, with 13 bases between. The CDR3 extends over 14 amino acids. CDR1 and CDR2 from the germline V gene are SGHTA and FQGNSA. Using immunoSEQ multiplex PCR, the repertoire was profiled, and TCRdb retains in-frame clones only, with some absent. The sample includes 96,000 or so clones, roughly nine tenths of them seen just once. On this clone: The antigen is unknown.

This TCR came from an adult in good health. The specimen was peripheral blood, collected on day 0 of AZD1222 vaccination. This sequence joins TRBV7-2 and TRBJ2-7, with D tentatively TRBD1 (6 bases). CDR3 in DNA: TGTGCCAGCAGCCCGTGGACAGACACCTACGAGCAGTACTTC. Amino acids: CASSPWTDTYEQYF.